Each of the 10 T cell receptor beta chains below was sequenced from the same sample in a study of neurological immune-mediated disorders. TCRdb recomputed calls from the 5' RACE reads with MiXCR, one row per CDR3 protein. The repertoire includes more than 95,000 distinct CDR3 sequences, 9.5% to 14% of them detected once, and around 3.1% sits in the top ten. Sample time point: longitudinal time-point 3. Material for sequencing was PBMCs. The receptor source for this set is a female donor with HTLV-1-associated myelopathy (HAM/TSP).

This clonotype was recorded at least ten times. The gene calls are TRBV20-1 and TRBJ2-5, with 7 bases fitting TRBD1. Per germline, CDR1 DFQATT and CDR2 SNEGSKA (reference sequence). J was trimmed by 3 bases and V by 3 bases; bases with no gene match: 10. There are 15 residues in the CDR3. As DNA, the CDR3 is TGCAGTGCTAGGACCCTACAGGGGTGGAAAGAGACCCAGTACTTC. Translating it yields CSARTLQGWKETQYF.

In its sample, this clonotype was seen many times. V usage is TRBV10-3 and J usage is TRBJ2-7, with D hard to call. V lost 10 bases and J lost 3, with 10 bases in between. Germline CDR1 is ENHRY and CDR2 is SYGVKD. The CDR3 loop spans 11 amino acids. CDR3 sequence: CASSQHYEQYF. CDR3 nucleotides: TGTGCCAGTTCCCAACACTACGAGCAGTACTTC.

The chain uses TRBV5-1 and TRBJ2-1; perhaps TRBD2 as D (5 bases). Trimming left V 4 bases short and J 4 bases short, with 18 bases between. The CDR3 contains 16 residues. Germline V CDR1 and CDR2: SGHRS, YFSETQ. CDR3 residues: CASSLRPGVGYNEQFF. CDR3 sequence (DNA): TGCGCCAGCAGCCTGAGGCCCGGGGTGGGTTACAATGAGCAGTTCTTC. Together with reference TRBV5-1 and TRBJ2-1, the CDR3 gives the full variable domain: KAGVTQTPRYLIKTRGQQVTLSCSPISGHRSVSWYQQTPGQGLQFLFEYFSETQRNKGNFPGRFSGRQFSNSRSEMNVSTLELGDSALYLCASSLRPGVGYNEQFFGPGTRLTVL.

There are many counts of this clonotype. The chain recombines TRBV5-6 with TRBJ1-1, with D unresolved. Germline values: CDR1 SGHDT, CDR2 YYEEEE. The CDR3 is made up of 12 amino acids. Between the trimmed V and J ends, which lost 3 bases and 5 bases, there was a span of 8 bases. The CDR3 DNA follows: TGTGCCAGCAGCTCCGACGGTACTGAAGCTTTCTTT. Encoded protein: CASSSDGTEAFF.

Many counts were recorded for this clonotype. The chain has TRBV7-2 and TRBJ2-3; D is undetermined. The CDR3 has 13 residues. Germline V gives CDR1 SGHTA, CDR2 FQGNSA. Trimming took off 3 bases at V and 1 base at J, with 5 bases between the two ends. CDR3 residues: CASSFFRTDTQYF. The CDR3 region has the DNA TGTGCCAGCAGCTTTTTTCGCACAGATACGCAGTATTTT.

This clonotype was observed once. V and J are TRBV19 and TRBJ2-2; the D is unclear. V lost 4 bases and J lost 1, with 13 bases in between. The CDR3 runs 16 residues. The germline CDR1 and CDR2 sequences are LNHDA and SQIVND (reference sequence). Written as DNA, the CDR3 is TGTGCCAGTAGTACCTCAGACTGGAAGAACACCGGGGAGCTGTTTTTT. This encodes CASSTSDWKNTGELFF.

This clonotype appeared many times. This sequence joins TRBV20-1 and TRBJ2-1, with 7 nucleotides matching TRBD2. With V trimmed by 1 base and J by 5 bases, 8 bases remained unmatched. Germline CDR1 and CDR2: DFQATT and SNEGSKA (reference sequence). There are 15 residues in the CDR3. The CDR3 DNA reads as TGCAGTGCTAGAGGTTCGGGTCGGGGGGACAATGAGCAGTTCTTC. It specifies CSARGSGRGDNEQFF.

This clonotype was seen ten or more times. The chain combines TRBV12-3 or TRBV12-4 with TRBJ1-2, with D tentatively TRBD1 (6 bases). The length of the CDR3 is 13 residues. Trimming pared 3 bases from V and 3 bases from J, leaving 8 bases between. The chain's CDR3 is CASSFGQYYGYTF. CDR3 sequence (DNA): TGTGCCAGCAGTTTTGGACAGTACTATGGCTACACCTTC.

Regarding this clonotype: Germline is not matched at one junction end, which may reflect a read error. The V call is TRBV5-1, the J call TRBJ2-2; TRBD2 matches at 10 bases. This CDR3 comprises 16 residues. Germline V gives CDR1 SGHRS, CDR2 YFSETQ. CDR3: CASSASGGVNIGELFF. The CDR3 nucleotides are TGCGCCAGCAGCGCGAGCGGGGGGGTCAACATCGGGGAGCTGTTTTTT.

This clonotype was counted many times. CDR3 nucleotides: TGTGCCACCTCCGACAGCCCACGCTCCTACGAGCAGTACTTC. Translated: CATSDSPRSYEQYF. V is TRBV6-1 and J is TRBJ2-7; D might be TRBD1 (5 bases). CDR3 length: 14 amino acids. Germline assignment: CDR1 MNHNS and CDR2 SASEGT. V gave up 10 bases and J gave up 0 bases, with 16 bases separating them.